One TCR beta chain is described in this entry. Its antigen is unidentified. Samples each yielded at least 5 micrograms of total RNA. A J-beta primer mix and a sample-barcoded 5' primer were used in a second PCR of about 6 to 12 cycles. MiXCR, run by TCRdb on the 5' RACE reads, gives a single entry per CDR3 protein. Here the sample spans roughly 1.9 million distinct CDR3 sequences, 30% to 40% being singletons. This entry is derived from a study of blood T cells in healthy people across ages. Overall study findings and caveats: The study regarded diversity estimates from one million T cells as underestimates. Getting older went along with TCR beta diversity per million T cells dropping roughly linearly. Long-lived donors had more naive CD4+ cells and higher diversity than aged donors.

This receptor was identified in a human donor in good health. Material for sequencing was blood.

CDR3 region: CASSLKYPLNTEAFF. CDR3 nucleotides: TGTGCCAGCAGCTTAAAATACCCCTTGAACACTGAAGCTTTCTTT. The chain joins TRBV7-8 to TRBJ1-1; D ambiguous. Trimming left V 2 bases short and J 0 bases short, with 10 bases between. The CDR3 length is 15 residues. Germline loops: CDR1 SGHVS, CDR2 FQNEAQ.